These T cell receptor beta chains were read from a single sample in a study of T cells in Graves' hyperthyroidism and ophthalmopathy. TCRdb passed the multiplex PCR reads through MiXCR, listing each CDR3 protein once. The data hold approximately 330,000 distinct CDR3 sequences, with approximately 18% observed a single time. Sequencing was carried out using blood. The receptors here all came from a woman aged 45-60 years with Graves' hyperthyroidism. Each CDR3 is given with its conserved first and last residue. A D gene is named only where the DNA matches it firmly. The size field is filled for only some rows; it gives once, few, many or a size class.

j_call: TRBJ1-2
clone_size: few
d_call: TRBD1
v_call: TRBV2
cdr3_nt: TGTGCCAGCAGCCAGGACAGGGGTAACTATGGCTACACCTTC
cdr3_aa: CASSQDRGNYGYTF

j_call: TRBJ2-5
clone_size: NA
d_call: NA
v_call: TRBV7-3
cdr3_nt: TGTGCCAGCAGCTTATCCAGGGATGGGACCCAGTACTTC
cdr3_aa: CASSLSRDGTQYF

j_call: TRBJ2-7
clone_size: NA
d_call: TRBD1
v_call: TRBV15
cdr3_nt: TGTGCCACCAGCGGGGATCGACAGGGATTCCACGAGCAGTACTTC
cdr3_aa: CATSGDRQGFHEQYF

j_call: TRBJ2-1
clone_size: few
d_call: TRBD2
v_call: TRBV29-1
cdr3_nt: TGCAGCGTTCCCGGGACTAGCGGGAGTCTAGGCGAGCAGTTCTTC
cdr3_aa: CSVPGTSGSLGEQFF

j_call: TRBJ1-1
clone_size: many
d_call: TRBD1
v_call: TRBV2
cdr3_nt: TGTGCCAGCAGTGAAGGACAGGGGGAACCTGAAGCTTTCTTT
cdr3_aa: CASSEGQGEPEAFF

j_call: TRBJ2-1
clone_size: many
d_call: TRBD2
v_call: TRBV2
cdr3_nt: TGTGCCAGCAGGGAGACTAGCGGGGGGCTGGGTGAGCAGTTCTTC
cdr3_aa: CASRETSGGLGEQFF

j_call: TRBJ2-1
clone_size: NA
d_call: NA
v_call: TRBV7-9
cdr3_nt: TGTGCCAGCAGCTTTTTAGGGCAGGAGGTAGATGAGCAGTTCTTC
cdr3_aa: CASSFLGQEVDEQFF

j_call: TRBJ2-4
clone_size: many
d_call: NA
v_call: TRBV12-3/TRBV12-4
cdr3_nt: TGTGCCAGCAGCTCCCCCTACCGTACCGTTCTAGCCAAAAACATTCAGTACTTC
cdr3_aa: CASSSPYRTVLAKNIQYF

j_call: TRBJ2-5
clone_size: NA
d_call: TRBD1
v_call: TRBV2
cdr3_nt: TGTGCCAGCAGTGGGACAGGGTGGGGTCAAGAGACCCAGTACTTC
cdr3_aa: CASSGTGWGQETQYF

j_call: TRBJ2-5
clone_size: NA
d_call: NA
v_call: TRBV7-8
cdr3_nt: TGTGCCAGCAGCTTAGTCCGAGGCAGCCAAGAGACCCAGTACTTC
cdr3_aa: CASSLVRGSQETQYF

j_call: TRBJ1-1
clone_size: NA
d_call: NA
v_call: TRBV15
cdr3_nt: TGTGCCACCAGCAGAGATATGGCCTCTGAAGCTTTCTTT
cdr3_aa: CATSRDMASEAFF

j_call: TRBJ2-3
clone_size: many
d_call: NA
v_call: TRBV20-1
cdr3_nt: TGCAGTGCCCCGAGAGACCGCGGGTCTAGCACAGATACGCAGTATTTT
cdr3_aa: CSAPRDRGSSTDTQYF

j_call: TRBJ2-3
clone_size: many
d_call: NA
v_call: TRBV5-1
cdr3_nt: TGCGCCAGCAGCGCGGACGGAGCCGACACAGATACGCAGTATTTT
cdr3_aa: CASSADGADTDTQYF

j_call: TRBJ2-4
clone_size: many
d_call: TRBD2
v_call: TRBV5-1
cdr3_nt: TGCGCCAGCGCCGGGGGGGCCAAAAACATTCAGTACTTC
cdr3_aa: CASAGGAKNIQYF

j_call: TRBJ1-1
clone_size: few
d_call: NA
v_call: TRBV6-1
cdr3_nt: TGTGCCAGCAGTGACAGACAGCTTAAATCTCAAGCTTTCTTT
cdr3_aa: CASSDRQLKSQAFF

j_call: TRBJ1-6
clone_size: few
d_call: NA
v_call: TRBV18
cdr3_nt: TGTGCCAGCTCACAAGAACGGGGCGGCAATAATTCACCCCTCCACTTT
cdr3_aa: CASSQERGGNNSPLHF